The TCR beta chain under discussion was sequenced for a study of T cell clonality in common variable immunodeficiency. General study findings and limits: What drives increased CVID clonality needs T cell subpopulation sequencing.

This clone was seen ten or more times. What it recognizes is unknown. Produced via immunoSEQ multiplex PCR; TCRdb's table is partial and in-frame only. The sample was found to contain about 52,000 clones, and every one recurs. Most patients and controls had Caucasian heritage. The receptor comes from a person aged 18-70 years in good health. Sequenced material: peripheral blood mononuclear cells.

The CDR3 sequence is CATSPRAPAGYNEQFF. The CDR3 DNA, read in part, is TGTGCCACCAGTCCCCGCGCCCCCGCTGGCTACAATGAG. The chain is built from TRBV24-1 and TRBJ2-1; D not certain. Read sequence stops 3 residues before the CDR3 end, and the germline J gene provides the missing end. The CDR3 spans 16 residues. V was trimmed by 6 bases and J by 3 bases, leaving 17 bases between them. In germline, CDR1 is KGHDR, CDR2 SFDVKD.